Shown below are 27 T cell receptor beta chains from a single sample sequenced in a study of shared clonotypes between healthy human individuals. Terminally differentiated effector memory CD45RA+ cells were excluded by CCR7 positive selection of CD45RO-negative cells. This table comes from immunoSEQ multiplex PCR, and its TCRdb copy is limited to in-frame clones, with some not included. The sample records some 2,000,000 clones, about 95% being singletons. Sequencing was performed on naive CD8+ T cells sorted from blood. These receptors were obtained from a man between 18 and 29 years old in good health.

This chain links TRBV2 with TRBJ1-4, with D possibly TRBD1 on 5 matching bases. Germline V CDR1 and CDR2: SNHLY, FYNNEI. The CDR3 sequence is 17 residues long. V was cut by 7 bases and J by 0 bases, with 18 bases left in between. The CDR3 sequence is CASIRGRLVSTNEKLFF. CDR3 bases: TGTGCCAGCATTCGGGGGAGACTAGTTTCAACTAATGAAAAACTGTTTTTT.

As to this clone: The same CDR3 also results from other DNA sequences found in this sample. This chain links TRBV27 with TRBJ2-7; TRBD2 is a possible D gene (5 bases). The CDR3 sequence is 13 residues long. The germline V and J ends were trimmed by 4 bases and 2 bases, with 9 bases remaining between them. CDR1 is MNHEY and CDR2 is SMNVEV in the germline V gene (reference sequence). The CDR3 reads CASSSGEAYEQYF. CDR3 nucleotide sequence: TGTGCCAGCAGTTCCGGGGAAGCCTACGAGCAGTACTTC.

In this sample, this clone turned up once. The rearrangement links TRBV9 to TRBJ2-7; D unclear. The V gene lost 2 bases and the J gene lost 3 bases, with 12 bases spanning the gap. Germline V CDR1 and CDR2: SGDLS, YYNGEE. This CDR3 contains 14 residues. CDR3 DNA sequence: TGTGCCAGCAGCGTCGAACCGGCCGGCTACGAGCAGTACTTC. Its translation is CASSVEPAGYEQYF. The entire variable domain, with the rest obtained from reference TRBV9 and TRBJ2-7, is as follows: DSGVTQTPKHLITATGQRVTLRCSPRSGDLSVYWYQQSLDQGLQFLIQYYNGEERAKGNILERFSAQQFPDLHSELNLSSLELGDSALYFCASSVEPAGYEQYFGPGTRLTVT.

As for this clone: At the DNA level, this CDR3 is encoded by other sequences in the same sample as well. The rearrangement links TRBV5-4 to TRBJ2-3; no definite D call. CDR1 is SGHNT and CDR2 is YYREEE in the germline V gene (reference sequence). Trimming stripped 2 bases from V and 6 bases from J, with 7 bases between. The CDR3 sequence is 12 residues long. The CDR3 spells CASSLSSDTQYF. The CDR3 nucleotides read TGTGCCAGCAGCTTAAGTAGCGATACGCAGTATTTT.

This rearrangement joins TRBV6-5 to TRBJ2-7; D not certain. Per the germline V gene, CDR1 is MNHEY and CDR2 is SVGAGI. This CDR3 has 14 amino acids. Trimming cost V 0 bases and J 5 bases, with 11 bases left between them. CDR3 protein: CASSYSSAVDEQYF. CDR3 nucleotide sequence: TGTGCCAGCAGTTACTCAAGTGCCGTGGACGAGCAGTACTTC.

This clone has a single count. This chain links TRBV19 with TRBJ2-1; D unclear. The CDR3 spans 13 residues. Germline V gene lookup returns CDR1 LNHDA and CDR2 SQIVND (reference sequence). V shed 3 bases and J shed 9 bases, with 12 bases lying between them. The CDR3 DNA is TGTGCCAGTAGTATCCAAGGGCCCGTTGAGCAGTTCTTC. It specifies CASSIQGPVEQFF. Supplemented by reference TRBV19 and TRBJ2-1, the full variable domain reads DGGITQSPKYLFRKEGQNVTLSCEQNLNHDAMYWYRQDPGQGLRLIYYSQIVNDFQKGDIAEGYSVSREKKESFPLTVTSAQKNPTAFYLCASSIQGPVEQFFGPGTRLTVL.

This clone came up once. The chain combines TRBV13 with TRBJ1-2; D perhaps matches TRBD1 (6 bases). V lost 0 bases, J lost 8 bases, and 19 bases lay in between. This CDR3 spans 16 amino acids. Per the germline V gene, CDR1 is PRHDT and CDR2 is FYEKMQ (reference sequence). The CDR3 region has the DNA TGTGCCAGCAGCTTAGGGGGGACAACCACCCGAGGCGGCTACACCTTC. The encoded protein is CASSLGGTTTRGGYTF.

The CDR3 nucleotides are TGTGCCAGCAGTCGGATAGGGGCAGCAAGGGTAGGCAATGAGCAGTTCTTC. It is translated as CASSRIGAARVGNEQFF. This chain uses TRBV27 with TRBJ2-1; D is possibly TRBD1 (5 bases). The CDR3 is 17 amino acids. The germline CDR1 and CDR2 sequences are MNHEY and SMNVEV (reference sequence). V was clipped by 5 bases and J by 6 bases, with 23 bases between them.

Remarks on this clone: The junction departs from germline at one end; a sequencing error may be responsible. The chain employs TRBV7-9 and TRBJ1-5; D gene ambiguous. Germline V lookup: CDR1 SEHNR, CDR2 FQNEAQ (reference sequence). CDR3 length: 13 amino acids. CDR3 sequence: CACSLDAGQPQHF. DNA of the CDR3: TGTGCCTGCAGCTTAGATGCGGGTCAGCCCCAGCATTTT.

The chain employs TRBV15 and TRBJ2-5, with 7 nucleotides matching TRBD1. The CDR3 runs to 16 residues. Germline values: CDR1 LNHNV, CDR2 YYDKDF (reference sequence). Trimming at V came to 4 bases and at J to 2 bases, leaving 10 bases not matched to a gene. In DNA, the CDR3 is TGTGCCACCAGCACTCCCAGGACAGGCGAACAAGAGACCCAGTACTTC. Translation: CATSTPRTGEQETQYF.

This clone was found once. V gene TRBV19 combines with J gene TRBJ2-2; D is unclear. Between the trimmed V and J ends, which lost 1 base and 3 bases, there was a span of 9 bases. This CDR3 spans 15 amino acids. CDR1 and CDR2 (germline): LNHDA, SQIVND (reference sequence). CDR3 nucleotides: TGTGCCAGTAGTATAGGCTCGTACTACACCGGGGAGCTGTTTTTT. Its protein is CASSIGSYYTGELFF.

The chain recombines TRBV4-3 with TRBJ1-4; 11 nucleotides match TRBD1. The CDR3 totals 18 residues. Per the germline V gene, CDR1 is LGHNA and CDR2 is YSLEER. The V gene end was trimmed by 0 bases and the J gene end by 4 bases; junction bases not matched to a gene: 7. The CDR3 sequence is CASSQDRRTGGINEKLFF. DNA for the CDR3: TGCGCCAGCAGCCAAGATAGGCGGACAGGGGGCATTAATGAAAAACTGTTTTTT.

This chain joins TRBV11-2 and TRBJ2-7; D remains ambiguous. V was clipped by 1 base and J by 4 bases, with 11 bases between them. This CDR3 is built from 14 residues. CDR1 is SGHAT and CDR2 is FQNNGV in the germline V gene. CDR3 bases: TGTGCCAGCAGCTTAGGACCGAAGACTTACGAGCAGTACTTC. This encodes CASSLGPKTYEQYF. Full variable domain (remainder filled in from reference TRBV11-2 and TRBJ2-7): EAGVAQSPRYKIIEKRQSVAFWCNPISGHATLYWYQQILGQGPKLLIQFQNNGVVDDSQLPKDRFSAERLKGVDSTLKIQPAKLEDSAVYLCASSLGPKTYEQYFGPGTRLTVT.

The chain employs TRBV6-1 and TRBJ2-7, with TRBD2 matching over 7 bases. Looked up from germline, CDR1 is MNHNS and CDR2 is SASEGT. The CDR3 runs to 15 residues. The V and J ends lost 3 bases and 4 bases, in that order; junction bases with no gene match: 9. DNA for the CDR3: TGTGCCAGCAGTGAGTACGGCGGGAGCTATTACGAGCAGTACTTC. Translating it yields CASSEYGGSYYEQYF.

The chain joins TRBV5-6 to TRBJ1-2, with TRBD1 as a possible D gene (5 bases). This CDR3 comprises 16 residues. Trimming pared 5 bases from V and 0 bases from J, leaving 17 bases between. Germline values: CDR1 SGHDT, CDR2 YYEEEE. CDR3 residues: CASSPGAGPPNYGYTF. CDR3 nucleotide sequence: TGTGCCAGCAGTCCCGGGGCGGGGCCCCCTAACTATGGCTACACCTTC.

The rearrangement uses TRBV10-3 and TRBJ2-1, with D perhaps being TRBD1 or TRBD2 (5 bases each). The CDR3 totals 11 residues. Germline V lookup: CDR1 ENHRY, CDR2 SYGVKD. Trimming took 8 bases from V and 9 from J, leaving 11 bases between them. CDR3 amino acids: CAIEGNGEQFF. CDR3 in DNA: TGTGCCATCGAGGGGAATGGTGAGCAGTTCTTC.

J is TRBJ1-1 and V is TRBV9, with no clear D. Germline V gives CDR1 SGDLS, CDR2 YYNGEE. The CDR3 has 14 residues. V was shortened by 0 bases and J by 3 bases, with 9 bases between the two germline ends. In nucleotides, the CDR3 is TGTGCCAGCAGCGTAGGCGGAGGGCACACTGAAGCTTTCTTT. Translation: CASSVGGGHTEAFF. The variable domain in full, with the rest retrieved from reference TRBV9 and TRBJ1-1, is DSGVTQTPKHLITATGQRVTLRCSPRSGDLSVYWYQQSLDQGLQFLIQYYNGEERAKGNILERFSAQQFPDLHSELNLSSLELGDSALYFCASSVGGGHTEAFFGQGTRLTVV.

The CDR3 coding sequence is TGCAGCGTTGAAGATCAGGATTCGGCCTACTCTGGAAACACCATATATTTT. Translated: CSVEDQDSAYSGNTIYF. V is TRBV29-1 and J is TRBJ1-3; no reliable D call. This CDR3 contains 17 residues. Germline V gene sequence: CDR1 SQVTM, CDR2 ANQGSEA. V was shortened by 0 bases and J by 0 bases, with 15 bases between the two germline ends.

The chain is built from TRBV19 and TRBJ1-2; no definite D call. The CDR3 has 13 residues. CDR1 LNHDA and CDR2 SQIVND come from the germline V gene (reference sequence). Between the trimmed V and J ends, which lost 4 bases and 5 bases, there was a span of 11 bases. The CDR3 coding sequence is TGTGCCAGTAGTAGCCTCAACAGTTATGGCTACACCTTC. It encodes CASSSLNSYGYTF. Supplemented by reference TRBV19 and TRBJ1-2, the full variable domain reads DGGITQSPKYLFRKEGQNVTLSCEQNLNHDAMYWYRQDPGQGLRLIYYSQIVNDFQKGDIAEGYSVSREKKESFPLTVTSAQKNPTAFYLCASSSLNSYGYTFGSGTRLTVV.

V is TRBV5-8 and J is TRBJ2-6; D possibly corresponds to TRBD1 (5 bases). Trimming pared 4 bases from V and 0 bases from J, leaving 17 bases between. Germline V gives CDR1 SGHTS, CDR2 YDEGEE. The CDR3 runs to 18 residues. CDR3 in amino acids: CASSPRHDSYSGANVLTF. CDR3 coding DNA: TGTGCCAGCAGCCCCCGCCACGACAGCTACTCTGGGGCCAACGTCCTGACTTTC. Looking up the rest from reference TRBV5-8 and TRBJ2-6 gives the full variable domain: EAGVTQSPTHLIKTRGQQATLRCSPISGHTSVYWYQQALGLGLQFLLWYDEGEERNRGNFPPRFSGRQFPNYSSELNVNALELEDSALYLCASSPRHDSYSGANVLTFGAGSRLTVL.

The rearrangement links TRBV13 to TRBJ2-7, with TRBD1 identical over 10 bases. Per germline, CDR1 PRHDT and CDR2 FYEKMQ (reference sequence). V dropped 4 bases and J dropped 7; count of bases not matched to a gene: 4. There are 13 residues in the CDR3. CDR3 bases: TGTGCCAGCAGCTCCGACAGGGGGCAAGAGCAGTACTTC. Translation gives CASSSDRGQEQYF.

The chain uses TRBV6-5 and TRBJ2-3; a weak D match, TRBD2 (5 bases). This CDR3 is built from 15 residues. CDR1 MNHEY and CDR2 SVGAGI come from the germline V gene. V was pared by 8 bases and J by 1 base, with 16 bases between. For the CDR3, the DNA is TGTGCCAGCTCCCCGGGGTATTCGGGCACAGATACGCAGTATTTT. Its translation: CASSPGYSGTDTQYF.

The chain joins TRBV30 to TRBJ2-1, with 7 bases identical to TRBD2. V shed 0 bases and J 5 bases; nucleotides not matched to a gene: 10. This CDR3 is built from 16 residues. In germline, CDR1 is GTSNPN, CDR2 SVGIG (reference sequence). CDR3 bases: TGTGCCTGGAGTGTACATCCGGGAGGCCGCCACAATGAGCAGTTCTTC. This translates into CAWSVHPGGRHNEQFF.

V is TRBV10-2 and J is TRBJ2-3; the match to TRBD1 covers 10 bases. The germline V gene encodes CDR1 WSHSY and CDR2 SAAADI. V trimming: 2 bases; J trimming: 1 base; junction bases outside the gene matches: 0. This CDR3 comprises 15 residues. CDR3 region: CASSEGTGGTDTQYF. As DNA, the CDR3 is TGCGCCAGCAGTGAGGGGACAGGGGGCACAGATACGCAGTATTTT.

On this clone itself: A single base separates this from a much larger clone, so it may be a read error. The same CDR3 can be traced to other DNA sequences in this sample. This chain uses TRBV11-2 with TRBJ2-7; D remains ambiguous. CDR3 size: 11 residues. Germline values: CDR1 SGHAT, CDR2 FQNNGV. Trimming shortened V by 3 bases and J by 5 bases, and 5 bases separated the two germline ends. CDR3: CASSLGHEQYF. CDR3 bases: TGTGCCAGCAGCTTGGGCCACGAGCAGTACTTC.

The chain links TRBV19 to TRBJ2-7, with D possibly TRBD2 on 5 matching bases. This CDR3 comprises 14 residues. Trimming shortened V by 1 base and J by 1 base, and 8 bases separated the two germline ends. Germline CDR1 reads LNHDA; CDR2 reads SQIVND (reference sequence). The CDR3 region is CASSIVRESYEQYF. The CDR3 coding sequence is TGTGCCAGTAGTATAGTACGGGAATCCTACGAGCAGTACTTC.

V usage is TRBV27 and J usage is TRBJ2-5; D possibly corresponds to TRBD1 (6 bases). CDR1 and CDR2 from the germline V gene are MNHEY and SMNVEV (reference sequence). This CDR3 has 14 residues. Between the trimmed V and J ends, which lost 1 base and 4 bases, there was a span of 10 bases. The CDR3 region has the DNA TGTGCCAGCAGTTTATGGTCCAGGGGAGAGACCCAGTACTTC. Encoded protein: CASSLWSRGETQYF.